The 18 T cell receptor beta chains given below trace back to one sample, sequenced in a study of neurological immune-mediated disorders. TCRdb re-analysed the 5' RACE reads in MiXCR, keeping a single row per CDR3 protein. Of about 120,000 distinct CDR3 sequences detected, around 3% appear once; the ten largest clones hold 1% to 1.5%. Material: PBMCs. The receptor set was obtained from a woman in her thirties with multiple sclerosis.

This clonotype came up many times. V and J are TRBV7-8 and TRBJ2-2; D may correspond to TRBD1 or TRBD2 (7 bases each). V lost 5 bases and J lost 6, with 19 bases in between. CDR1 and CDR2 (germline): SGHVS, FQNEAQ. The CDR3 extends over 16 amino acids. CDR3 protein: CASSPRGGSMSGELFF. CDR3 DNA: TGTGCCAGCAGCCCCAGGGGGGGGTCAATGTCCGGGGAGCTGTTTTTT.

This clonotype was observed at least ten times. V is TRBV5-1 and J is TRBJ2-7, with TRBD1 matching 8 bases. The CDR3 contains 13 residues. CDR1 and CDR2 from the germline V gene are SGHRS and YFSETQ. V was pared by 4 bases and J by 6 bases, with 6 bases of the junction left unmatched. This CDR3 is CASSEQGAREQYF. DNA of the CDR3: TGCGCCAGCAGCGAGCAGGGGGCGCGCGAGCAGTACTTC. The full variable domain, in which reference TRBV5-1 and TRBJ2-7 provide the parts outside the CDR3, is KAGVTQTPRYLIKTRGQQVTLSCSPISGHRSVSWYQQTPGQGLQFLFEYFSETQRNKGNFPGRFSGRQFSNSRSEMNVSTLELGDSALYLCASSEQGAREQYFGPGTRLTVT.

This clonotype was counted only a few times. The V and J genes are TRBV6-5 and TRBJ2-1, with 9 bases identical to TRBD1. CDR3 size: 17 residues. Trimming took 4 bases from V and 7 from J; bases not matched to a gene: 14. Germline CDR1 reads MNHEY; CDR2 reads SVGAGI. CDR3: CASSFPKQGAGGNEQFF. In nucleotides, the CDR3 is TGTGCCAGCAGTTTCCCAAAACAGGGGGCAGGGGGGAATGAGCAGTTCTTC.

This clonotype was detected ten times or more. V gene TRBV6-1 combines with J gene TRBJ1-3, with D uncertain. V lost 7 bases and J 2 bases, leaving 9 bases between the germline ends. Germline CDR1 reads MNHNS; CDR2 reads SASEGT. The CDR3 runs 13 residues. CDR3 coding DNA: TGTGCCAGCAAACGTAAGGCTGGAAACACCATATATTTT. The encoded protein is CASKRKAGNTIYF.

This clonotype was recorded many times. The chain employs TRBV7-9 and TRBJ2-3; 10 bases agree with TRBD2. The CDR3 spans 19 residues. After removal of 3 bases from V and 2 bases from J, the junction contained 14 bases not matched to a gene. Per the germline V gene, CDR1 is SEHNR and CDR2 is FQNEAQ (reference sequence). CDR3 nucleotide sequence: TGTGCCAGCAGCTTTGGCCCCCGACTAGCGGGTTACCACACAGATACGCAGTATTTT. Translation: CASSFGPRLAGYHTDTQYF.

Many counts were recorded for this clonotype. The chain carries TRBV5-6 and TRBJ1-2, with D unresolved. Germline V lookup: CDR1 SGHDT, CDR2 YYEEEE. V lost 0 bases and J 4 bases, leaving 7 bases between the germline ends. The CDR3 has 13 residues. The CDR3 reads CASSLEVVYGYTF. DNA of the CDR3: TGTGCCAGCAGCTTGGAGGTGGTCTATGGCTACACCTTC. Based on the CDR3 plus reference TRBV5-6 and TRBJ1-2, the full variable domain is DAGVTQSPTHLIKTRGQQVTLRCSPKSGHDTVSWYQQALGQGPQFIFQYYEEEERQRGNFPDRFSGHQFPNYSSELNVNALLLGDSALYLCASSLEVVYGYTFGSGTRLTVV.

The sample holds many counts of this clonotype. V usage is TRBV5-1 and J usage is TRBJ2-1, with D hard to call. The V end lost 4 bases, the J end lost 0 bases, and 11 bases lay between the germline ends. The CDR3 has 15 amino acids. The germline V gene encodes CDR1 SGHRS and CDR2 YFSETQ. The chain's CDR3 is CASSLVASSYNEQFF. CDR3 bases: TGCGCCAGCAGCCTTGTGGCTAGCTCCTACAATGAGCAGTTCTTC.

This clonotype was detected many times. This chain connects TRBV29-1 to TRBJ2-7, with D maybe TRBD1 (6 bases). Trimming cost V 7 bases and J 0 bases, with 19 bases left between them. CDR1 and CDR2 (germline): SQVTM, ANQGSEA. The CDR3 is 15 amino acids. The CDR3 nucleotides are TGCAGCGCCATCCGCCGGGACAAGAACTCCTACGAGCAGTACTTC. Protein: CSAIRRDKNSYEQYF.

This clonotype was picked up many times. V and J are TRBV7-9 and TRBJ2-7; D is possibly TRBD1 (7 bases). The CDR3 consists of 17 residues. CDR1 is SEHNR, CDR2 FQNEAQ, per germline (reference sequence). The V and J ends lost 4 bases and 5 bases respectively, with 24 bases between them. CDR3 DNA: TGTGCCAGCAGCTCCTCAGGGGGGCGACCTACTAAGGACGAGCAGTACTTC. Its protein is CASSSSGGRPTKDEQYF.

This clonotype was seen at least ten times. The chain uses TRBV7-8 and TRBJ1-6; the D gene is possibly TRBD1 (5 bases). The length of the CDR3 is 13 residues. Trimming removed 1 base from V and 8 bases from J, with 6 bases in between. CDR1 and CDR2 from the germline V gene are SGHVS and FQNEAQ. DNA for the CDR3: TGTGCCAGCAGCTTAGACAGGCATTCACCCCTCCACTTT. As protein: CASSLDRHSPLHF.

This clonotype has just a few counts. The rearrangement uses TRBV7-8 and TRBJ1-4, with 7 nucleotides matching TRBD1. J gave up 8 bases and V 1 base, and 7 bases lay outside the gene matches. Germline loops: CDR1 SGHVS, CDR2 FQNEAQ. This CDR3 comprises 15 residues. The CDR3 DNA is TGTGCCAGCAGCTTAGGGGGACAGTGTTGCGAAAAACTGTTTTTT. Amino acids: CASSLGGQCCEKLFF.

This clonotype was counted ten times or more. The J gene is TRBJ1-4, the V gene TRBV6-2 or TRBV6-3; 7 nucleotides align to TRBD1. The V segment lost 2 bases and the J segment 13 bases; nucleotides outside the gene matches: 4. CDR3 length: 12 residues. CDR1 is MNHEY and CDR2 is SVGEGT in the germline V gene. CDR3 bases: TGTGCCAGCAGTTACCGGGACAGCGGACTGTTTTTT. The encoded protein is CASSYRDSGLFF.

Ten or more counts support this clonotype. The gene calls are TRBV5-4 and TRBJ1-2; D gene uncertain. With 0 bases removed from V and 3 bases from J, the gap between germline ends came to 24 bases. CDR1 SGHNT and CDR2 YYREEE come from the germline V gene (reference sequence). This CDR3 is built from 19 residues. The CDR3 coding sequence is TGTGCCAGCAGCTTGGGTCTGCGGTCAGCTCTTCTGAGGGACTATGGCTACACCTTC. Amino acids: CASSLGLRSALLRDYGYTF.

There are many counts of this clonotype. The chain carries TRBV6-6 and TRBJ2-1; 10 bases fit TRBD1. The germline V gene has CDR1 MNHNY and CDR2 SVGAGI (reference sequence). Trimming cost V 11 bases and J 3 bases; bases outside gene matches: 10. CDR3 length equals 15 residues. In DNA form, the CDR3 reads TGTGCCCTTCACCCCGGGACAGGGGACTACAATGAGCAGTTCTTC. Amino acid sequence: CALHPGTGDYNEQFF.

This clonotype was seen only a few times. Mismatch with germline at one junction end may stem from a read error. The chain has TRBV3-1 and TRBJ2-7; no definite D call. The length of the CDR3 is 12 residues. CDR1 is LGHDT, CDR2 YNNKEL, per germline (reference sequence). The CDR3 DNA reads TGTGACAGCAGCAAAGATTGGGACGAGCAGTACTTC. Protein product: CDSSKDWDEQYF.

This clonotype was seen at least ten times. The CDR3 spells CSVEGTSQAFF. The CDR3, as DNA: TGCAGCGTTGAGGGGACATCCCAAGCTTTCTTT. The chain couples TRBV29-1 to TRBJ1-1; weak D call: TRBD1 (6 bases). This CDR3 is 11 amino acids long. Germline-derived CDR1 and CDR2 are SQVTM and ANQGSEA. Between the trimmed V and J ends, which lost 3 bases and 9 bases, there was a span of 11 bases.

This clonotype was seen ten or more times. The V and J genes are TRBV27 and TRBJ2-1; D is perhaps TRBD2 (6 bases). The germline CDR1 and CDR2 sequences are MNHEY and SMNVEV (reference sequence). Trimming removed 3 bases at V and 0 bases at J, with 15 bases between. The CDR3 is 17 amino acids. The CDR3 bases are TGTGCCAGCAGTTTGGGGGGTCGTTGGAACTCCTACAATGAGCAGTTCTTC. Translated: CASSLGGRWNSYNEQFF.

The V and J genes are TRBV6-5 and TRBJ2-1, with a tentative D call TRBD2 (6 bases). Trimming left V 1 base short and J 8 bases short, with 12 bases between. The CDR3 is 14 residues long. Germline-derived CDR1 and CDR2 are MNHEY and SVGAGI. The DNA for the CDR3 is TGTGCCAGCAGTTACTGGGGAGGTCAGGATGAGCAGTTCTTC. Translating it yields CASSYWGGQDEQFF.